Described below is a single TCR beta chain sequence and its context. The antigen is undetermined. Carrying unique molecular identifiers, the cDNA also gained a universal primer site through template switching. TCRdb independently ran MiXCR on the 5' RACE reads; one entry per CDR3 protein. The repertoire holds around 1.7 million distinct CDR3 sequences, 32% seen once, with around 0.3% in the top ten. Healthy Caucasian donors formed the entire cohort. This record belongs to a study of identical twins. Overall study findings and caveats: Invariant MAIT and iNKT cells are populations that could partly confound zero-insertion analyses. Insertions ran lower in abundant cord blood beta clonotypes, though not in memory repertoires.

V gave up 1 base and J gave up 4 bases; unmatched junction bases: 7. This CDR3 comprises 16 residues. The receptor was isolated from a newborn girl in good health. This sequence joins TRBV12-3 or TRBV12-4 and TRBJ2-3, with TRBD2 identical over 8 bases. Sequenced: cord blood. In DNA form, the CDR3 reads TGTGCCAGCAGTTTAGACGGGACTAGTCGCGCAGATACGCAGTATTTT. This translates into CASSLDGTSRADTQYF.